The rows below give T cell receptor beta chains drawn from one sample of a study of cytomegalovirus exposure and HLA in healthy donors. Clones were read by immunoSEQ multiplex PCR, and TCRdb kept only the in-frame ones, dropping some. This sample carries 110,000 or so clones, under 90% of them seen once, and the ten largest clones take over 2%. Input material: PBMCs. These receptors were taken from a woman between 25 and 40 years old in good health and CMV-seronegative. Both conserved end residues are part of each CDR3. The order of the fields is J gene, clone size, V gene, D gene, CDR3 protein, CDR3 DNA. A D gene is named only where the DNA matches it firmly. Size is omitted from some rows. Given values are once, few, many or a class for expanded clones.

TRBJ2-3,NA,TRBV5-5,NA,CASSLGPLPTDTQYF,TGTGCCAGCAGCTTGGGCCCACTACCCACAGATACGCAGTATTTT
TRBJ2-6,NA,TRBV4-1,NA,CASTPGAGVGSGANVLTF,TGCGCCAGCACCCCGGGGGCGGGAGTTGGTTCTGGGGCCAACGTCCTGACTTTC
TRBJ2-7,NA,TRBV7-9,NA,CASSLGGGEQYF,TGTGCCAGCAGCTTAGGAGGGGGCGAGCAGTACTTC
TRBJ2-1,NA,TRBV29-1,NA,CSVGLSSYNEQFF,TGCAGCGTTGGCCTTAGCTCCTACAATGAGCAGTTCTTC
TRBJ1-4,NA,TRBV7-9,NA,CASSQLGPDKSEKLFF,TGTGCCAGCAGCCAACTTGGTCCTGACAAAAGTGAAAAACTGTTTTTT
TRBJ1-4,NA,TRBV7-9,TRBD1,CASSFDTGVNRDMKKLFF,TGTGCCAGCAGCTTTGATACAGGGGTAAACAGAGATATGAAAAAACTGTTTTTT
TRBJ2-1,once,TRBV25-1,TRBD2,CASSELGLAGDNEQFF,TGTGCCAGCAGTGAATTAGGACTAGCGGGGGACAATGAGCAGTTCTTC
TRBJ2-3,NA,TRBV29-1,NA,CSASASTDTQYF,TGCAGCGCCAGCGCTAGCACAGATACGCAGTATTTT
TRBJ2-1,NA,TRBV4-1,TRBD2,CASSRLAGDRNEQFF,TGCGCCAGCAGCCGACTAGCGGGAGACCGCAATGAGCAGTTCTTC
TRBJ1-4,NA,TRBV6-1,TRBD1,CASSEGQGTAEKLFF,TGTGCCAGCAGTGAAGGTCAGGGGACAGCAGAAAAACTGTTTTTT
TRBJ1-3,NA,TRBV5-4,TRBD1,CASSRTGGLLSGNTIYF,TGTGCCAGCAGCCGAACAGGGGGCCTTCTCTCTGGAAACACCATATATTTT
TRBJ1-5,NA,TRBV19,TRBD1,CASSIRSRDRTEPQHF,TGTGCCAGTAGTATACGGTCCCGGGACAGGACGGAGCCCCAGCATTTT
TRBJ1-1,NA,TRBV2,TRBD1,CAIDRGKVEAFF,TGTGCCATCGACAGGGGCAAGGTAGAAGCTTTCTTT
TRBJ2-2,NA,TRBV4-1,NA,CASSQESSPWQLFF,TGCGCCAGCAGCCAAGAGTCTAGCCCATGGCAGCTGTTTTTT
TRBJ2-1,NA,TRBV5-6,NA,CASSPPSTYNEQFF,TGTGCCAGCAGCCCGCCGTCGACTTACAATGAGCAGTTCTTC
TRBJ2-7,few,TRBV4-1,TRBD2,CASSQYSGINEQYF,TGCGCCAGCAGCCAATATAGCGGGATAAACGAGCAGTACTTC
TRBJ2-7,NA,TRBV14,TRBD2,CASSRRGGLSSYEQYF,TGTGCCAGCAGCCGGCGGGGGGGCCTCAGCTCCTACGAGCAGTACTTC
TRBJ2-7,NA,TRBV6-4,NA,CASRTWTATYEQYF,TGTGCCAGCAGGACCTGGACAGCCACCTACGAGCAGTACTTC
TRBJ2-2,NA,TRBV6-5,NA,CASSYDHDRTGELFF,TGTGCCAGCAGTTACGACCACGACAGAACCGGGGAGCTGTTTTTT
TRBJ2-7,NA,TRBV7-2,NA,CASSRIWGDEQYF,TGTGCCAGCAGCCGCATTTGGGGGGACGAGCAGTACTTC
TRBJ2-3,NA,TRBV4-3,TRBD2,CASSLDLAGDTQYF,TGCGCCAGCAGCCTGGATTTAGCGGGAGATACGCAGTATTTT
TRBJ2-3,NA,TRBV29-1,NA,CSVIVDLNTDTQYF,TGCAGCGTTATAGTTGATCTCAACACAGATACGCAGTATTTT
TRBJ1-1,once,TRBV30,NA,CACREDTEAFF,TGTGCCTGCCGGGAGGACACTGAAGCTTTCTTT
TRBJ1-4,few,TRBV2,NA,CASSEIGTGDEKLFF,TGTGCCAGCAGTGAAATCGGGACGGGAGATGAAAAACTGTTTTTT
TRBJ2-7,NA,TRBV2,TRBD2,CASNLVGGPHEQYF,TGTGCCAGCAACTTGGTGGGAGGGCCCCACGAGCAGTACTTC
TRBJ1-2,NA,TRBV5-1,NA,CASRNPSGYYGYTF,TGCGCCAGCCGTAATCCTTCCGGGTACTATGGCTACACCTTC
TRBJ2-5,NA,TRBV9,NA,CASSVAGARQETQYF,TGTGCCAGCAGCGTAGCGGGAGCCCGGCAAGAGACCCAGTACTTC
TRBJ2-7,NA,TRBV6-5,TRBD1,CASSQQGASEQYF,TGTGCCAGCAGTCAACAGGGGGCAAGCGAGCAGTACTTC
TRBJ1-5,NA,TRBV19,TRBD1,CASSQGTGNNQPQHF,TGTGCCAGTAGTCAAGGGACAGGGAACAATCAGCCCCAGCATTTT
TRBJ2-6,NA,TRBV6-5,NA,CASSSYRAGANVLTF,TGTGCCAGCAGCTCATACAGGGCTGGGGCCAACGTCCTGACTTTC
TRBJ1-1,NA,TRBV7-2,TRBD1,CASSLAATGWTEAFF,TGTGCCAGCAGCTTAGCGGCGACAGGGTGGACTGAAGCTTTCTTT
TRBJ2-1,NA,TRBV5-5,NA,CASSPDPGSYNEQFF,TGTGCCAGCAGCCCCGATCCGGGGTCCTACAATGAGCAGTTCTTC
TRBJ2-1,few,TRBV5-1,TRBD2,CASSAPSGSYNEQFF,TGCGCCAGCAGCGCCCCTAGCGGGAGTTACAATGAGCAGTTCTTC
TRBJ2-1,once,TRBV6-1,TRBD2,CASSETSGSLIGYNEQFF,TGTGCCAGCAGTGAAACTAGCGGGAGTTTGATCGGGTACAATGAGCAGTTCTTC
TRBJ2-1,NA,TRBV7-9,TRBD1,CASSPGTGFYNEQFF,TGTGCCAGCAGCCCCGGGACAGGGTTCTACAATGAGCAGTTCTTC
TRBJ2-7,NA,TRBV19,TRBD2,CASSSGGNYEQYF,TGTGCCAGCAGCAGCGGGGGAAACTACGAGCAGTACTTC
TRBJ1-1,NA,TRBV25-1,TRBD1,CASSGQGDDEAFF,TGTGCCAGCAGTGGACAGGGGGATGATGAAGCTTTCTTT
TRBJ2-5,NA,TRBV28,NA,CASSSPRMETQYF,TGTGCCAGCAGTTCACCCAGGATGGAGACCCAGTACTTC
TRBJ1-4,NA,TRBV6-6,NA,CASSYRLTGQGEKLFF,TGTGCCAGCAGTTACAGGCTGACAGGCCAAGGTGAAAAACTGTTTTTT
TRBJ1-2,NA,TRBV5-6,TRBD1,CASSFRTGAYYGYTF,TGTGCCAGCAGCTTTCGGACAGGGGCGTACTATGGCTACACCTTC
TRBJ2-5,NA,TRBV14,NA,CASSQEGRGPQETQYF,TGTGCCAGCAGCCAAGAAGGGCGAGGGCCGCAAGAGACCCAGTACTTC
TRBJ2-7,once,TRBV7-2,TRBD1,CASSIPGQGTYEQYF,TGTGCCAGCAGCATACCGGGACAGGGGACCTACGAGCAGTACTTC
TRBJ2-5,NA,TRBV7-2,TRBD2,CASSMTGTTQETQYF,TGTGCCAGCAGCATGACCGGGACTACTCAAGAGACCCAGTACTTC
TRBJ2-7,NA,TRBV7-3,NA,CASSLNRAGLSEQYF,TGTGCCAGCAGCTTAAATAGGGCGGGATTAAGCGAGCAGTACTTC
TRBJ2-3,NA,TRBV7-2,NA,CASTLGGRPGQQYF,TGTGCCAGCACCCTTGGGGGTCGACCGGGACAGCAGTATTTT
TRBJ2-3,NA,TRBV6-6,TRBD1,CASTYGDRSTDTQYF,TGTGCCAGCACCTACGGGGACAGGAGCACAGATACGCAGTATTTT
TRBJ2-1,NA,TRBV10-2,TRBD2,CASGEGLAGVNEQFF,TGCGCCAGCGGGGAGGGACTAGCGGGAGTAAATGAGCAGTTCTTC
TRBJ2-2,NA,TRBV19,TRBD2,CASSIGGRAGELFF,TGTGCCAGTAGTATTGGGGGGAGGGCCGGGGAGCTGTTTTTT
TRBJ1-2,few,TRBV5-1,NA,CASSYMTGPLYGYTF,TGCGCCAGCAGCTATATGACAGGTCCCCTATATGGCTACACCTTC
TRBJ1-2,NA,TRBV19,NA,CASSIRIRDGYTF,TGTGCCAGTAGTATCCGAATTCGGGATGGCTACACCTTC
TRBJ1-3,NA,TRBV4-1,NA,CASSQQGGPYSGNTIYF,TGCGCCAGCAGCCAACAGGGAGGACCATACTCTGGAAACACCATATATTTT
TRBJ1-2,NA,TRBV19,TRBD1,CASRLAPGQGSYGYTF,TGTGCCAGTAGGTTGGCACCGGGACAGGGGTCCTATGGCTACACCTTC
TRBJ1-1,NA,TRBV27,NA,CASSFGGANTEAFF,TGTGCCAGCAGTTTTGGGGGGGCGAACACTGAAGCTTTCTTT
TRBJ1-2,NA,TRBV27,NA,CASSFGGGGGYTF,TGTGCCAGCAGTTTCGGTGGCGGTGGTGGCTACACCTTC
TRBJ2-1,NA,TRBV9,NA,CASSVGRGGYNEQFF,TGTGCCAGCAGCGTAGGGAGAGGCGGCTACAATGAGCAGTTCTTC
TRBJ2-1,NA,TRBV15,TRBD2,CATSLLAGGPNEQFF,TGTGCCACCAGTCTCCTAGCGGGAGGGCCGAATGAGCAGTTCTTC
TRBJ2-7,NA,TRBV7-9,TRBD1,CASSKDRGSYEQYF,TGTGCCAGCAGCAAGGACAGGGGGTCCTACGAGCAGTACTTC
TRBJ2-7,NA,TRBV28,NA,CASNQAGLLYEQYF,TGTGCCAGCAACCAAGCGGGTCTCCTCTACGAGCAGTACTTC